The 5 T cell receptor beta chains listed next were all sequenced from one sample in a study of cytomegalovirus exposure and HLA in healthy donors. With 60 Vbeta and 13 Jbeta primers, the PCR was carried out. The protocol was immunoSEQ multiplex PCR, while the TCRdb copy is restricted to in-frame clones and leaves out a portion. The sample carries 100,000 to 150,000 clones, 84% recorded once. The sequenced material came from PBMCs. The receptors were gathered from a woman under 30 in good health and CMV-seropositive.

The chain uses TRBV9 and TRBJ2-7, with 9 bases identical to TRBD1. CDR3 length equals 15 residues. With V trimmed by 0 bases and J by 5 bases, 6 bases remained unmatched. CDR1 is SGDLS and CDR2 is YYNGEE in the germline V gene. The CDR3 DNA sequence: TGTGCCAGCAGCGTAGAAGGGACAGGGTTTGACGAGCAGTACTTC. It codes for CASSVEGTGFDEQYF.

This clone appeared a few times. The chain recombines TRBV9 with TRBJ1-3; TRBD1 agrees at 7 bases. From germline, CDR1 is SGDLS and CDR2 YYNGEE. After removal of 3 bases from V and 6 bases from J, the junction contained 3 bases not matched to a gene. The CDR3 length is 13 residues. The CDR3 loop is CASSGGTANTIYF. CDR3 bases: TGTGCCAGCAGCGGCGGGACAGCAAACACCATATATTTT.

J is TRBJ1-1 and V is TRBV11-1; D remains ambiguous. This CDR3 comprises 14 residues. V was cut by 5 bases and J by 7 bases, with 17 bases left in between. The germline V gene has CDR1 SGHAT and CDR2 FQDESV (reference sequence). The CDR3 protein is CASSQRQDYDEAFF. DNA for the CDR3: TGTGCCAGCAGCCAAAGGCAGGACTATGATGAAGCTTTCTTT.

V gene TRBV11-3 combines with J gene TRBJ2-7, with D possibly matching TRBD2 (6 bases). The CDR3 loop spans 12 amino acids. V was pared by 4 bases and J by 5 bases, with 9 bases between. CDR1 is SGHNT and CDR2 is YENEEA in the germline V gene. CDR3 region: CASSSGGNEQYF. The CDR3 DNA follows: TGTGCCAGCAGCTCCGGGGGAAACGAGCAGTACTTC.

The table lists this clone with a count of one. The rearrangement joins TRBV6-1 to TRBJ1-6; TRBD1 agrees at 7 bases. Germline values: CDR1 MNHNS, CDR2 SASEGT. The CDR3 covers 15 residues. The ends lost 2 bases at V and 7 bases at J; junction bases unmatched: 5. CDR3 DNA sequence: TGTGCCAGCAGTGAACGGGACAGTCAAAATTCACCCCTCCACTTT. Translation gives CASSERDSQNSPLHF.